This T cell receptor (beta chain) originates from a study of technical replicates of blood from a few donors. Data came from immunoSEQ multiplex PCR; TCRdb stores just in-frame clones and leaves some out. The table includes tens of thousands of clones, roughly 98% detected once. Sequences were obtained from T cells isolated from PBMCs. This sequence was found in a human donor in good health.

CDR3 nucleotides: TGTGCCAGCAGCCCACCACAGCTGAGTAGGACTGAAGCTTTCTTT. This translates into CASSPPQLSRTEAFF. The chain couples TRBV13 to TRBJ1-1, with D hard to call. V dropped 5 bases and J dropped 5 bases, with 18 bases sitting between them. CDR1 and CDR2 (germline): PRHDT, FYEKMQ (reference sequence). The CDR3 contains 15 residues.